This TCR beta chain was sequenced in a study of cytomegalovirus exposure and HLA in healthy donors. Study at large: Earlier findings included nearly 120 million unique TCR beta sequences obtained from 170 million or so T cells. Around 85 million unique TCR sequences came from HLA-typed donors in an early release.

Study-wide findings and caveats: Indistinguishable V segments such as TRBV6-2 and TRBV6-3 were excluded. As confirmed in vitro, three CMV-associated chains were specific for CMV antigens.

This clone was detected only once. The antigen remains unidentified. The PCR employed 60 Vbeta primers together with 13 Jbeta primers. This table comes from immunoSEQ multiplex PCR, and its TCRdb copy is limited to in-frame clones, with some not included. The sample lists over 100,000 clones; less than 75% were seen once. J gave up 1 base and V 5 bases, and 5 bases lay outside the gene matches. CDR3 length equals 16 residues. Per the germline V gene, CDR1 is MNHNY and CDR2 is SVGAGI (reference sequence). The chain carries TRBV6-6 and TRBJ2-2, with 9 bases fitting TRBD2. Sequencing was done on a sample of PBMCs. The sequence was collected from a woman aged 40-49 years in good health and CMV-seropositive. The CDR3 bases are TGTGCCAGCAGTCTACTAGCGGGCCAGAACACCGGGGAGCTGTTTTTT. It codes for CASSLLAGQNTGELFF.